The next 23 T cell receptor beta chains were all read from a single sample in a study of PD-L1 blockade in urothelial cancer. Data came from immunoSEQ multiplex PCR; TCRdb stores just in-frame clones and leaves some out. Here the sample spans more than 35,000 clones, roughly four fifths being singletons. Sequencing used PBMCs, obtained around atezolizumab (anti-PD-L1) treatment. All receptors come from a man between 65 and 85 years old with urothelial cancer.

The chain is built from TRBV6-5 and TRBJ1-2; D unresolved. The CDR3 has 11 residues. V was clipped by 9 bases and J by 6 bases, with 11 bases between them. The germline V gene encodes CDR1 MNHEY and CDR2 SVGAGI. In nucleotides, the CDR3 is TGTGCCAGTCGTCGGGGAGATGGCTACACCTTC. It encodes CASRRGDGYTF.

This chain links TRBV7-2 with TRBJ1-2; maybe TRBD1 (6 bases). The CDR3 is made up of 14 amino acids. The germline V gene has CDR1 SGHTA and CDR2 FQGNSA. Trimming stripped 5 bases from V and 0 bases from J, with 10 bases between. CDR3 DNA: TGTGCCAGCAGCCTCGGACAGACTAACTATGGCTACACCTTC. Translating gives CASSLGQTNYGYTF.

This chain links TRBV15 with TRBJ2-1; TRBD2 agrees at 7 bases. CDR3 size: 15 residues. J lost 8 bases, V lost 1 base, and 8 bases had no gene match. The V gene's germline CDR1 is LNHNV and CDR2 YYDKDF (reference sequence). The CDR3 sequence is CATSRGGGSGDEQFF. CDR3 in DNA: TGTGCCACCAGCAGAGGAGGCGGGAGTGGTGATGAGCAGTTCTTC.

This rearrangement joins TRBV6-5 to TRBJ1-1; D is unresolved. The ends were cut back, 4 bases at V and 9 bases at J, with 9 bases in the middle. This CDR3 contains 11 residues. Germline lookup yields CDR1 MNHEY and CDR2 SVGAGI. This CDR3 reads CASSFQSKAFF. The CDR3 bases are TGTGCCAGCAGTTTTCAGTCAAAAGCTTTCTTT.

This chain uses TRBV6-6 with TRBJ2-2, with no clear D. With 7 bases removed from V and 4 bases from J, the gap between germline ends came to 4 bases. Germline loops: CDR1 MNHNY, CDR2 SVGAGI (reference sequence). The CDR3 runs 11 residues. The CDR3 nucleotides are TGTGCCAGCACGAGCACCGGGGAGCTGTTTTTT. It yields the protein CASTSTGELFF.

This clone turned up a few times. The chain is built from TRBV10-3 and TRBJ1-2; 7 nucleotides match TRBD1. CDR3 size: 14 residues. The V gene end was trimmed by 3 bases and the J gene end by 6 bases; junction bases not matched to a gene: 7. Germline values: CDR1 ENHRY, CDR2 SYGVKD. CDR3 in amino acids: CAISDRQGTDGYTF. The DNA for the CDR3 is TGTGCCATCAGTGACCGACAGGGTACAGATGGCTACACCTTC.

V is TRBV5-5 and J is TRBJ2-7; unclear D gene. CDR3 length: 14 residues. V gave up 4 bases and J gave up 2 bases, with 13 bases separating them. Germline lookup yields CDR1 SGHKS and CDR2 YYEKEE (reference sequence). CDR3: CASSTYAEPYEQYF. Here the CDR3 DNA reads TGTGCCAGCAGCACGTATGCGGAGCCCTACGAGCAGTACTTC.

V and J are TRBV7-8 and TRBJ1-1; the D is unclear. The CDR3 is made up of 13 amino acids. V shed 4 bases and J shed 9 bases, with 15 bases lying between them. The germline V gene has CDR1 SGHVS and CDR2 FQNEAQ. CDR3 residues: CASSYTEQLQAFF. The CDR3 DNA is TGTGCCAGCAGCTACACGGAGCAGCTTCAAGCTTTCTTT.

The CDR3 DNA follows: TGTGCCAGCAGCCAAGATGCGACTAGCGGGAGATACAATGAGCAGTTCTTC. This codes for CASSQDATSGRYNEQFF. V and J are TRBV4-2 and TRBJ2-1; the match to TRBD2 covers 12 bases. The CDR3 has 17 amino acids. Germline lookup yields CDR1 LGHNA and CDR2 YNFKEQ. With V trimmed by 0 bases and J by 4 bases, 4 bases remained unmatched.

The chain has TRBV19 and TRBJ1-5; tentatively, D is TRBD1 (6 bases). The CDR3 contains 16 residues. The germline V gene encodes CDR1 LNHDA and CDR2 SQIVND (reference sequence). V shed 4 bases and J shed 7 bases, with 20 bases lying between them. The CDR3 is CASSTPGGPGPQPQHF. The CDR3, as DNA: TGTGCCAGTAGTACCCCCGGGGGGCCGGGGCCCCAGCCCCAGCATTTT.

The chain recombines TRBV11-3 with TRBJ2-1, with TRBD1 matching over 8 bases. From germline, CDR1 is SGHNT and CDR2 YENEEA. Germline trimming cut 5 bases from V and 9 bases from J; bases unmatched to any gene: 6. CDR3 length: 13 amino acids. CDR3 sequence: CASSNHRGSEQFF. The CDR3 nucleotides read TGTGCCAGCAGCAATCACAGGGGGAGTGAGCAGTTCTTC. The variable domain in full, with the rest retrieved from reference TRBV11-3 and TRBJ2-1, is EAGVVQSPRYKIIEKKQPVAFWCNPISGHNTLYWYLQNLGQGPELLIRYENEEAVDDSQLPKDRFSAERLKGVDSTLKIQPAELGDSAVYLCASSNHRGSEQFFGPGTRLTVL.

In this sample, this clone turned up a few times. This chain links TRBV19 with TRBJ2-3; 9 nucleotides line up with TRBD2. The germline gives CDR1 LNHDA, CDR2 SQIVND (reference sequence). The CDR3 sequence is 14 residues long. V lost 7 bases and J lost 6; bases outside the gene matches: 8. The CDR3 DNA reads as TGTGCCAGTACCGCGCGGGGGGGCCGGGATACGCAGTATTTT. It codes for CASTARGGRDTQYF. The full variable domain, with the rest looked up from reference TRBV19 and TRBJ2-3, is DGGITQSPKYLFRKEGQNVTLSCEQNLNHDAMYWYRQDPGQGLRLIYYSQIVNDFQKGDIAEGYSVSREKKESFPLTVTSAQKNPTAFYLCASTARGGRDTQYFGPGTRLTVL.

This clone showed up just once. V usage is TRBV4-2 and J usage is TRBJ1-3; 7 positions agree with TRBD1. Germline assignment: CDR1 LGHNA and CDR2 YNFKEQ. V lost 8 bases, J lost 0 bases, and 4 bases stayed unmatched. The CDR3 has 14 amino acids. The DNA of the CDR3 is TGTGCCAGCGCGGACAGGAGCTCTGGAAACACCATATATTTT. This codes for CASADRSSGNTIYF.

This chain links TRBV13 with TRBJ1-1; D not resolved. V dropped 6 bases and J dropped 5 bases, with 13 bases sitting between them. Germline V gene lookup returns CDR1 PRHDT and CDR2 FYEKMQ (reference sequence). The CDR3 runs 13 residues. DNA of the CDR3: TGTGCCAGCAGTCCAAAGATCGGTACTGAAGCTTTCTTT. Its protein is CASSPKIGTEAFF.

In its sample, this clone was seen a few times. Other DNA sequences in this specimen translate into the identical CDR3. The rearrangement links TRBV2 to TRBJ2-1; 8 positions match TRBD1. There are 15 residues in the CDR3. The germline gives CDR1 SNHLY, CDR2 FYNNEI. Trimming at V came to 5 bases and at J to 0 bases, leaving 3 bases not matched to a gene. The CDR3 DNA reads TGTGCCAGCAGTCGACAGGGGAGCTCCTACAATGAGCAGTTCTTC. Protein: CASSRQGSSYNEQFF.

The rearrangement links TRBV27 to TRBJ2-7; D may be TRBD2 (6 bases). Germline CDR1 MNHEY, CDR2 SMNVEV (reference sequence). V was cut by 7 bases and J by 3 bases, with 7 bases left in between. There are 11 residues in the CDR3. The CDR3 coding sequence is TGTGCCAGCATGGGGGGCTACGAGCAGTACTTC. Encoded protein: CASMGGYEQYF.

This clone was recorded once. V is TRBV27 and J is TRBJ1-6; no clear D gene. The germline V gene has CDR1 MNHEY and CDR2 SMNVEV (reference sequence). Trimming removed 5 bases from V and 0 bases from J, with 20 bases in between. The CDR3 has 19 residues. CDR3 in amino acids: CASSAATSTISSYNSPLHF. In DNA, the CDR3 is TGTGCCAGCAGTGCGGCCACCAGTACTATAAGCTCCTATAATTCACCCCTCCACTTT.

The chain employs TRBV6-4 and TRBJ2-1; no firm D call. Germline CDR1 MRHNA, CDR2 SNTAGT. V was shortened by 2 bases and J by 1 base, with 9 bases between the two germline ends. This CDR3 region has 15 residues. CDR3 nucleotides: TGTGCCAGCAGTGACGAGGCGGCGTCCTACAATGAGCAGTTCTTC. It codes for CASSDEAASYNEQFF.

The DNA of the CDR3 is TGTGCCAGCAGCCTGGGGAGGGCAGGTCAAACCCTCACTGAAGCTTTCTTT. Translating it yields CASSLGRAGQTLTEAFF. This sequence joins TRBV7-8 and TRBJ1-1; D gene ambiguous. Trimming removed 5 bases at V and 4 bases at J, with 23 bases between. The V gene's germline CDR1 is SGHVS and CDR2 FQNEAQ. The CDR3 length is 17 residues.

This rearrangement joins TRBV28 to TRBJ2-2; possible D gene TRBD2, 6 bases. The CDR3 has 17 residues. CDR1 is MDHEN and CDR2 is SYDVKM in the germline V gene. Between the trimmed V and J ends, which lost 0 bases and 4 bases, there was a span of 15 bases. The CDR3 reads CASSLWGGEEGTGELFF. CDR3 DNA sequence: TGTGCCAGCAGTTTATGGGGCGGGGAAGAAGGCACCGGGGAGCTGTTTTTT.

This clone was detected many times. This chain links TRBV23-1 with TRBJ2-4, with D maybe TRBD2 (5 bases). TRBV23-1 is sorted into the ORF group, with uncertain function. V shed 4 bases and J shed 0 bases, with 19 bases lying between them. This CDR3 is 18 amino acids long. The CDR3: CASSPPMEEPLAKNIQYF. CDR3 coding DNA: TGCGCCAGCAGTCCCCCAATGGAGGAGCCTTTAGCCAAAAACATTCAGTACTTC.

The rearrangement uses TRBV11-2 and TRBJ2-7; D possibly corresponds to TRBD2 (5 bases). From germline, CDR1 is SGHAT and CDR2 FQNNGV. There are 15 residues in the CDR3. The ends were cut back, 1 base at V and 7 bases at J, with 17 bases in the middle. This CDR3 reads CASSLVLDGIGEQYF. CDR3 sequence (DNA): TGTGCCAGCAGCTTAGTGCTGGACGGGATCGGGGAGCAGTACTTC.

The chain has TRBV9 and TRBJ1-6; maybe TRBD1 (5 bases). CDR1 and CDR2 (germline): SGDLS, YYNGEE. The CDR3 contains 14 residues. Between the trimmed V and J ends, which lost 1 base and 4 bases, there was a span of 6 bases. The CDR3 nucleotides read TGTGCCAGCAGCGTACAGGGATATAATTCACCCCTCCACTTT. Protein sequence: CASSVQGYNSPLHF.